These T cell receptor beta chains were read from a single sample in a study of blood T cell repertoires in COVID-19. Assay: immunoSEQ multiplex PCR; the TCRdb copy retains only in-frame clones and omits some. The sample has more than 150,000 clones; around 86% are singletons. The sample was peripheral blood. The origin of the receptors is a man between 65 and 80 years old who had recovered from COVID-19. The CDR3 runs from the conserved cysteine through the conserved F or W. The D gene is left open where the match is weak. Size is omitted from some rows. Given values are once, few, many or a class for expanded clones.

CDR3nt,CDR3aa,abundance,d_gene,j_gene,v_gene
TGTGCCAGCTCACCGATTGGACAGATAAGAGATACGCAGTATTTT,CASSPIGQIRDTQYF,.,.,TRBJ2-3,TRBV18
TGTGCCAGCAGCTTAGGCCCCTCTCCGGGTCAGCCCCAGCATTTT,CASSLGPSPGQPQHF,few,.,TRBJ1-5,TRBV7-2
TGTGCCGGTCCCAGGGGGTCTGGCTACACCTTC,CAGPRGSGYTF,.,TRBD1,TRBJ1-2,TRBV2
TGTGCCAGCAGTGATCTTGGACTAGCGGGAGGGTTCAATGAGCAGTTCTTC,CASSDLGLAGGFNEQFF,.,TRBD2,TRBJ2-1,TRBV6-1
TGTGCCAGTAGTAAGCCCCCTTATGCCGCGGGGGCGTACAATGAGCAGTTCTTC,CASSKPPYAAGAYNEQFF,once,.,TRBJ2-1,TRBV19
TGCGCCAGCAGCTTTAGACTACCTAGCGAGATCTACAATGAGCAGTTCTTC,CASSFRLPSEIYNEQFF,.,.,TRBJ2-1,TRBV5-1
TGTGCCAGCAGTTACCAAGGAGGGGTTGAGGATACGCAGTATTTT,CASSYQGGVEDTQYF,few,.,TRBJ2-3,TRBV6-6
TGCGCCAGCAGCCAAGATCGTGAACGGGAGGGCCTATCGGGGCAGTTCTTC,CASSQDREREGLSGQFF,once,TRBD2,TRBJ2-1,TRBV4-1
TGTGCCAGCAGCTTTGGGGAATTAGGACATTGGCCCCAGCATTTT,CASSFGELGHWPQHF,.,.,TRBJ1-5,TRBV7-9
TGTGCCAGCAAAGATAGTGGGACATCCCGAGGCGAGCAGTACTTC,CASKDSGTSRGEQYF,.,.,TRBJ2-7,TRBV6-5
TGTGCCAGCAGCCGAGGGCAGGGGGAGACCCAGTACTTC,CASSRGQGETQYF,once,.,TRBJ2-5,TRBV7-9
TGCGCCAGCATTCACAGGTTCTCCAAAAACATTCAGTACTTC,CASIHRFSKNIQYF,.,.,TRBJ2-4,TRBV23-1
TGCGCCAGCAGCTTCGAGGGCCTGGAATACGAGCAGTACTTC,CASSFEGLEYEQYF,.,.,TRBJ2-7,TRBV5-1
TGTGCCAGCAGCCAATCTCGCGGTGAGGGGGCTGCGCAGTACTTC,CASSQSRGEGAAQYF,.,TRBD1,TRBJ2-7,TRBV3-1/TRBV3-2
TGTGCCAGCAGTACAGGGTCGGGGGGCTGGGAGACCCAGTACTTC,CASSTGSGGWETQYF,.,.,TRBJ2-5,TRBV27
TGTGCCAGCAGCACTAGCGTCCGGAGCGTGGGCGATGAGCAGTTCTTC,CASSTSVRSVGDEQFF,once,TRBD2,TRBJ2-1,TRBV5-6
TGTGCCAGTAGTATAACAGCCTCCTACGAGCAGTACTTC,CASSITASYEQYF,once,.,TRBJ2-7,TRBV19
TGCGCCAGCAGCCGAGCAGGTAGCAATCAGCCCCAGCATTTT,CASSRAGSNQPQHF,few,.,TRBJ1-5,TRBV4-1
TGTGCCAGCAGTCCGGGGACTAGCGGAGCGGGCTCCTACAATGAGCAGTTCTTC,CASSPGTSGAGSYNEQFF,.,TRBD2,TRBJ2-1,TRBV28
TGTGCCAGTAGTATGGTTTTAGGGACTAGCGGGAGTAGCACAGATACGCAGTATTTT,CASSMVLGTSGSSTDTQYF,.,TRBD2,TRBJ2-3,TRBV19
TGTGCCAGCAGCCACTCAGGGGGCTTACAAGAGACCCAGTACTTC,CASSHSGGLQETQYF,.,TRBD1,TRBJ2-5,TRBV7-3
TGTGCCTGGAGCCGGGTCTCCACTAATTCACCCCTCCACTTT,CAWSRVSTNSPLHF,.,.,TRBJ1-6,TRBV30
TGCGCCAGCAGCTTGGTGTACAGGGCGTCCGGCGAGCAGTACTTC,CASSLVYRASGEQYF,.,.,TRBJ2-7,TRBV5-1
TGTGCCAGCTCACCGAAGATAGCGGGAGGGCCGTACGAGCAGTACTTC,CASSPKIAGGPYEQYF,.,TRBD2,TRBJ2-7,TRBV18
TGTGCCAGCAGCCAATTTACAGACACCGGGGAGCTGTTTTTT,CASSQFTDTGELFF,.,.,TRBJ2-2,TRBV3-1/TRBV3-2
TGTGCCAGCTCACCGGGGCTCGGGTACGAGCAGTACTTC,CASSPGLGYEQYF,.,.,TRBJ2-7,TRBV18
TGTGCCAGCAGGGGACAGGGTGATCAGCCCCAGCATTTT,CASRGQGDQPQHF,once,TRBD1,TRBJ1-5,TRBV28
TGTGCCAGCTCACTCCAAGCGGTCGGCACAGATACGCAGTATTTT,CASSLQAVGTDTQYF,few,.,TRBJ2-3,TRBV18
TGTGCCAGCAGCGTTAACCTAGGATCCGGGGAGCTGTTTTTT,CASSVNLGSGELFF,.,.,TRBJ2-2,TRBV9
TGTGCCAGCAGTTTTAGCGGCTCCTACGAGCAGTACTTC,CASSFSGSYEQYF,.,.,TRBJ2-7,TRBV5-4
TGTGCCAGCAGTGAATATCGGGTCAGCCAAGAGACCCAGTACTTC,CASSEYRVSQETQYF,few,.,TRBJ2-5,TRBV25-1
TGTGCCAGCAGCTTAGGTTACAGGGATGGCACAGATACGCAGTATTTT,CASSLGYRDGTDTQYF,.,.,TRBJ2-3,TRBV7-9
TGCGCCAGCAGCACTAGCGGGAGCTACGAGCAGTACTTC,CASSTSGSYEQYF,.,TRBD2,TRBJ2-7,TRBV10-1
TGTGCCAGCAGGGATAGCGGGAGCAGCTCCTACAATGAGCAGTTCTTC,CASRDSGSSSYNEQFF,.,TRBD2,TRBJ2-1,TRBV6-6
TGTGCCAGCAGAGTAGCGGGAGGGAGGGCAGATACGCAGTATTTT,CASRVAGGRADTQYF,.,TRBD2,TRBJ2-3,TRBV6-5
TGCGCCAGCAGCCAAAATCCCGGGATGACAGATACGCAGTATTTT,CASSQNPGMTDTQYF,.,.,TRBJ2-3,TRBV4-3
TGTGCCAGCAGCTGGGGACAGCTTACGAACACCGGGGAGCTGTTTTTT,CASSWGQLTNTGELFF,.,TRBD1,TRBJ2-2,TRBV7-2
TGTGCCAGCAGCCAGAGGCCCTCCTCCTCCTACAATGAGCAGTTCTTC,CASSQRPSSSYNEQFF,.,.,TRBJ2-1,TRBV7-6
TGCGCCAGCAGCCTCGGGACTAGCGGGAGACGTGAGCAGTTCTTC,CASSLGTSGRREQFF,.,TRBD2,TRBJ2-1,TRBV5-1